The clone carrying this TCR beta chain has just one count. This sample is drawn from a study of blood T cell repertoires in COVID-19. Profiling relied on immunoSEQ multiplex PCR, and the TCRdb table lists in-frame clones only, not all of them. The data hold 250,000 or so clones, with 70% to 90% observed a single time. Trimming took off 4 bases at V and 4 bases at J, with 14 bases between the two ends. Per germline, CDR1 SGHTA and CDR2 FQGNSA. CDR3 length: 15 amino acids. The gene calls are TRBV7-2 and TRBJ1-5; a weak D match, TRBD1 (6 bases). Sample: peripheral blood. This TCR was sampled from a man aged 18 to 29 with active or convalescent COVID-19. In DNA form, the CDR3 reads TGTGCCAGCAGCTCACAGCCAGGGGAAAATCAGCCCCAGCATTTT. Protein sequence: CASSSQPGENQPQHF.